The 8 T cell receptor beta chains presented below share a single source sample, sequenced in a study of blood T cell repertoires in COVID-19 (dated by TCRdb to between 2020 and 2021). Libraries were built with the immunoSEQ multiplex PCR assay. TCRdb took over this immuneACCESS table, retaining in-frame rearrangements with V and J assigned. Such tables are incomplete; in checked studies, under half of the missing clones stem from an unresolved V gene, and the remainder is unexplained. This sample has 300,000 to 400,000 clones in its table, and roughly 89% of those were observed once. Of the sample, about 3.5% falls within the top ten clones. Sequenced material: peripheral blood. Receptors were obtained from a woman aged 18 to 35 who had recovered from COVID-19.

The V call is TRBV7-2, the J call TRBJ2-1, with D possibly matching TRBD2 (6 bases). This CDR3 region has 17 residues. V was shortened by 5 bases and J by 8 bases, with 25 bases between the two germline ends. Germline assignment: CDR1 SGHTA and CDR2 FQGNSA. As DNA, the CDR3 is TGTGCCAGCAGCCCTTCCCCATCTAGCGATGGAATGGATGAGCAGTTCTTC. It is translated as CASSPSPSSDGMDEQFF.

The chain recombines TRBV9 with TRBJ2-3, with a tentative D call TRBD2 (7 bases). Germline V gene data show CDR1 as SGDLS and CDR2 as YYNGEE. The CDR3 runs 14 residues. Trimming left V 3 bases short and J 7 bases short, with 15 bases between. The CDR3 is CASSATGRENTQYF. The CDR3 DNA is TGTGCCAGCAGCGCTACAGGGAGGGAGAATACGCAGTATTTT.

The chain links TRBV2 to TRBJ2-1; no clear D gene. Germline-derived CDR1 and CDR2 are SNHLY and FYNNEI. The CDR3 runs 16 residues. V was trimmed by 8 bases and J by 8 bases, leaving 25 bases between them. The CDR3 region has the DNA TGTGCCAGCCTCCCTGTTGGCGGCAGAGCCACCCATGAGCAGTTCTTC. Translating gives CASLPVGGRATHEQFF. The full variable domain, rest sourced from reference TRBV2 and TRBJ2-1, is EPEVTQTPSHQVTQMGQEVILRCVPISNHLYFYWYRQILGQKVEFLVSFYNNEISEKSEIFDDQFSVERPDGSNFTLKIRSTKLEDSAMYFCASLPVGGRATHEQFFGPGTRLTVL.

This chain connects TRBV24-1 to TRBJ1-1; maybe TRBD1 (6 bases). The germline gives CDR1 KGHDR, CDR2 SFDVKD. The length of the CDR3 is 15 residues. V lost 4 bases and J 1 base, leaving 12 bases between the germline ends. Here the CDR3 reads CATSDTGQPNTEAFF. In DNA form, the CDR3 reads TGTGCCACCAGTGACACGGGACAACCGAACACTGAAGCTTTCTTT.

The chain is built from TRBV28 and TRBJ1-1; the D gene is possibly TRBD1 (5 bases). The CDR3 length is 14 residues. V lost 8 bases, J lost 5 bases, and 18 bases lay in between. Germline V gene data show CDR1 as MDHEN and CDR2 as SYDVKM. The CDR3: CASLAGAFETEAFF. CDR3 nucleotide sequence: TGTGCCAGCCTCGCTGGGGCATTCGAAACTGAAGCTTTCTTT.

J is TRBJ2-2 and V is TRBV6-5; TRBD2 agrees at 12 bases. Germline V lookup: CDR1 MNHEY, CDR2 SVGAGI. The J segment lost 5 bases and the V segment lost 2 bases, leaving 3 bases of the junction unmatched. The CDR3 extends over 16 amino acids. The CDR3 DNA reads TGTGCCAGCAGTTACGGACTAGCGGGACGGACCGGGGAGCTGTTTTTT. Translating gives CASSYGLAGRTGELFF.

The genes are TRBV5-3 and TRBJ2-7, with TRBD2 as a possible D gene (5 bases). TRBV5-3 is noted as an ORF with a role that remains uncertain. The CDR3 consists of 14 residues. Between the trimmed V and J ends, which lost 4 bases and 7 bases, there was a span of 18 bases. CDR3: CARSPNRPGCEQYV. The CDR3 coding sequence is TGTGCCAGAAGCCCTAACCGACCGGGGTGTGAGCAGTACGTC.

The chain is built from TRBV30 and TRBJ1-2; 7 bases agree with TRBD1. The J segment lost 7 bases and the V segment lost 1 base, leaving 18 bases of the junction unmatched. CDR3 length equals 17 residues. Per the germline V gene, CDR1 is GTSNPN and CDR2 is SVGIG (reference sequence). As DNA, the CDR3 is TGTGCCTGGAGTGCAAGATTTCCAGGACAGGTTCGGATTGGCTACACCTTC. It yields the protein CAWSARFPGQVRIGYTF.